Included here is one T cell receptor beta chain sequence, with context. Single TCR cDNA molecules each had their own unique molecular identifier. Via MiXCR, TCRdb re-called the 5' RACE reads, giving one row per CDR3 protein. The table has roughly 3,000 distinct CDR3 sequences, roughly a fifth seen once. The time point was: blood at routine non-recurrence follow-up after resection. No cells were sorted before sequencing. The whole RNA sequenced was extracted from tumor, nontumor lung or frozen PBMC. From germline, CDR1 is PRHDT and CDR2 FYEKMQ (reference sequence). CDR3 size: 13 residues. Trimming left V 4 bases short and J 2 bases short, with 9 bases between. The data belong to a study of spatial heterogeneity in lung cancer. Study overall: Follow-up PBMC samples were sequenced when available, at a median of approximately 23 months after resection.

V and J are TRBV13 and TRBJ2-7; D is possibly TRBD2 (5 bases). Sequenced material: PBMCs, taken at follow-up. The sequence was collected from a male donor with early-stage non-small cell lung cancer. This chain's CDR3 is CASSYREAYEQYF. CDR3 DNA: TGTGCCAGCAGCTACCGGGAAGCCTACGAGCAGTACTTC. Full variable domain (remainder filled in from reference TRBV13 and TRBJ2-7): AAGVIQSPRHLIKEKRETATLKCYPIPRHDTVYWYQQGPGQDPQFLISFYEKMQSDKGSIPDRFSAQQFSDYHSELNMSSLELGDSALYFCASSYREAYEQYFGPGTRLTVT.